This TCR beta chain was identified in a study of regulatory T cells in long-lasting Graves disease. The study's findings and limits: Persistent patients shared more public clonotypes (about 3,000) than newly diagnosed patients (966).

Time point meaning: newly diagnosed GD, antithyroid drugs for less than 3 months. PBMC-extracted RNA yielded the TCR library. This clonotype occurred a few times. Its antigen is not identified. Libraries of TCR beta came from iRepertoire HTBI primers plus Arm-PCR of CDR3 regions. TCRdb fed the multiplex PCR reads into MiXCR, producing one record per CDR3 protein. This table holds about 530,000 distinct CDR3 sequences, roughly 16% found once. V lost 2 bases to trimming and J lost 3 bases; unmatched junction nucleotides: 5. Germline-derived CDR1 and CDR2 are MGHDK and SYGVNS. This CDR3 has 16 residues. This sample also appeared in a second study, on T cells in Graves' hyperthyroidism and ophthalmopathy.

This specimen was peripheral blood mononuclear cells (PBMCs), taken at new diagnosis, from a patient treated with antithyroid drugs. The sequence came from a woman aged 35 to 59 with Graves disease. The chain employs TRBV25-1 and TRBJ1-3, with 9 bases that match TRBD1. Written as DNA, the CDR3 is TGTGCCAGCAGTGAACCGACAGGGGGGTTTGGAAACACCATATATTTT. It yields the protein CASSEPTGGFGNTIYF.